This T cell receptor beta chain appears in the sequencing data of a study of response to subunit inactivated influenza vaccine. A single record per CDR3 protein comes from TCRdb applying MiXCR to the RT-PCR reads. Here the sample spans about 540,000 distinct CDR3 sequences, approximately 22% being singletons. This clonotype occurred a few times. Losses at the gene ends were 5 bases for V and 5 bases for J; bases not matched to a gene: 10. The CDR3 is 16 amino acids. Germline V CDR1 and CDR2: SGHTA, FQGNSA. A further study also used this sample, focusing on T cells expressing NK-cell markers. That source notes: UMI-tagged 5'RACE template switching yielded the TCR beta cDNA.

This sequence was found in a middle-aged man who received an inactivated influenza vaccine. The chain is built from TRBV7-2 and TRBJ2-1; TRBD1 aligns across 9 bases. This material consisted of CD4+ T cells sorted from PBMCs, taken about 12 days after vaccination. CDR3 DNA: TGTGCCAGCAGCCTGGGTGGGACAGGGTTTAACAATGAGCAGTTCTTC. Its translation is CASSLGGTGFNNEQFF.